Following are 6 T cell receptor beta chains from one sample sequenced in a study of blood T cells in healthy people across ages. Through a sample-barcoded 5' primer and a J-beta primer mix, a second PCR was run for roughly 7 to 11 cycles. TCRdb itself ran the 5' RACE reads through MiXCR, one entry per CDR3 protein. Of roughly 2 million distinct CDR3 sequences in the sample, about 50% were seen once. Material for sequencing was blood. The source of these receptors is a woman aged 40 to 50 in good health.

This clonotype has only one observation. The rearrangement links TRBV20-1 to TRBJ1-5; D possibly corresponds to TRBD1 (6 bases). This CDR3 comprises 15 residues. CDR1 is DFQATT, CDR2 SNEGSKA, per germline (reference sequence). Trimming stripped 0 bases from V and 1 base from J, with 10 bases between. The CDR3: CSARDPGASNQPQHF. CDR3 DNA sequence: TGCAGTGCTAGAGATCCGGGGGCCAGCAATCAGCCCCAGCATTTT.

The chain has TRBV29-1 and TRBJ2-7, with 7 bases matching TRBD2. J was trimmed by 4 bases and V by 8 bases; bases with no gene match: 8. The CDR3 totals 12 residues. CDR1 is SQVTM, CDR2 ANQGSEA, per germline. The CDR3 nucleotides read TGCAGCTTCGTTAGCGGGCCTTACGAGCAGTACTTC. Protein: CSFVSGPYEQYF.

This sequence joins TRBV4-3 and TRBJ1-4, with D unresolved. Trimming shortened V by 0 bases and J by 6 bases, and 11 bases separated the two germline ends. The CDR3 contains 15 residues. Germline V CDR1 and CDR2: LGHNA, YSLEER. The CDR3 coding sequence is TGCGCCAGCAGCCAAGATGACCTGATTGATGAAAAACTGTTTTTT. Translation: CASSQDDLIDEKLFF.

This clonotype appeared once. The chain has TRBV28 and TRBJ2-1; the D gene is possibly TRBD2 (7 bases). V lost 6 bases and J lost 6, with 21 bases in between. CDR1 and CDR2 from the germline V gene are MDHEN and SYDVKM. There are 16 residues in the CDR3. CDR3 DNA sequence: TGTGCCAGCAGGCTAGGCGGGGGCGCAGGTCTCAATGAGCAGTTCTTC. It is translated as CASRLGGGAGLNEQFF.

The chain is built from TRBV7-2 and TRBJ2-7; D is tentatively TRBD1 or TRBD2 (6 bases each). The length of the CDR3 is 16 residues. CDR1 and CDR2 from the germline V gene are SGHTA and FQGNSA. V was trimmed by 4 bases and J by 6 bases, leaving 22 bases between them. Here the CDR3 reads CASSSRGGVPQGEQYF. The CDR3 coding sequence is TGTGCCAGCAGCTCCAGGGGCGGGGTTCCCCAGGGCGAGCAGTACTTC.

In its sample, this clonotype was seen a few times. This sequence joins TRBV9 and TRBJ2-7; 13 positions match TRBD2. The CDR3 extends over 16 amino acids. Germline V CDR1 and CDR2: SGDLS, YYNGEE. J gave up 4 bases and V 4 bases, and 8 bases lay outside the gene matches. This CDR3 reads CASSPRTSGGRYEQYF. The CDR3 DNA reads TGTGCCAGCAGCCCCCGGACTAGCGGGGGCAGATACGAGCAGTACTTC.